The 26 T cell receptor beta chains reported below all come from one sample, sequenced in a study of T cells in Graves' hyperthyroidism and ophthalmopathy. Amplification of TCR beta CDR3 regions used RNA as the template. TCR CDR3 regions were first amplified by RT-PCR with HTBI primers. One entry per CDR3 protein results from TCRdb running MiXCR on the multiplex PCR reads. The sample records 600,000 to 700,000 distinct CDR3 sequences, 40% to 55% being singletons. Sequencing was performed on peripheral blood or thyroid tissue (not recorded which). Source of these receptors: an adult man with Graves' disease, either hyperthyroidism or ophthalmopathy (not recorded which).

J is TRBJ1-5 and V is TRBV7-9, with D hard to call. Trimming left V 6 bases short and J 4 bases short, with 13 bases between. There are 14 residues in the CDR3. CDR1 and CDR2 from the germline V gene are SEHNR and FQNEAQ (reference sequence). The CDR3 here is CASSQSAGNQPQHF. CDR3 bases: TGTGCCAGCAGTCAGTCGGCGGGGAATCAGCCCCAGCATTTT.

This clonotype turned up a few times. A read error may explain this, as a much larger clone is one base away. CDR3 protein: CASSLRQDTEAFF. Here the CDR3 DNA reads TGTGCCAGCAGCTTAAGACAGGACACTGAAGCTTTCTTT. This rearrangement joins TRBV7-9 to TRBJ1-1, with D perhaps matching TRBD1 (6 bases). The CDR3 length is 13 residues. The V gene lost 2 bases and the J gene lost 3 bases, with 7 bases spanning the gap. Germline CDR1 SEHNR, CDR2 FQNEAQ (reference sequence).

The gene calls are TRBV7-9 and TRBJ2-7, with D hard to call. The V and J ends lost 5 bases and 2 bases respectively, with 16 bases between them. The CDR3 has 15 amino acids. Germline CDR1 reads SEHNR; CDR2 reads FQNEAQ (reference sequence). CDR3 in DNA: TGTGCCAGCAGCCAAGAGGCCACCACAACCTACGAGCAGTACTTC. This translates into CASSQEATTTYEQYF.

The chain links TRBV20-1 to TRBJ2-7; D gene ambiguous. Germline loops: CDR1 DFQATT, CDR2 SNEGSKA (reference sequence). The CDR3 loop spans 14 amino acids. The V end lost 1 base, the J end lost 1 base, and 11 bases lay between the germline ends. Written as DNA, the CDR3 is TGCAGTGCTAGAGGGAACGTTGGGTCCTACGAGCAGTACTTC. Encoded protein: CSARGNVGSYEQYF.

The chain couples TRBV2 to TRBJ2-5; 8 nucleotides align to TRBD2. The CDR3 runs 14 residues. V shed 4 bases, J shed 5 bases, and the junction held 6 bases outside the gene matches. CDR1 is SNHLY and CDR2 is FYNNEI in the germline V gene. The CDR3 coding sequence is TGTGCCAGCAGTGCGCGGGGGGCTGGGGAGACCCAGTACTTC. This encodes CASSARGAGETQYF.

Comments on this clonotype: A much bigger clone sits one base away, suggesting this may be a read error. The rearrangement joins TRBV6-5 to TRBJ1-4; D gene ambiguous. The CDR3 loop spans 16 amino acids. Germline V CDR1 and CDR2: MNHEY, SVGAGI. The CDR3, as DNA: TGTGCCATCAGTTACTCGAACACGGGGTTTAATGAAAAACTGTTTTTT. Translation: CAISYSNTGFNEKLFF.

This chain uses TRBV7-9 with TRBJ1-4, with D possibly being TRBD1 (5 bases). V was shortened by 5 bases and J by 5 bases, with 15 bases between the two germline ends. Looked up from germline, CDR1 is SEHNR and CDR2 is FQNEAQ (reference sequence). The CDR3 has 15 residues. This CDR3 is CASSLSSGGNEKLFF. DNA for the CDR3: TGTGCCAGCAGCCTCAGTAGCGGGGGAAATGAAAAACTGTTTTTT. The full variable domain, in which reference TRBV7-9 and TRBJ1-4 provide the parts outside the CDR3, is DTGVSQNPRHKITKRGQNVTFRCDPISEHNRLYWYRQTLGQGPEFLTYFQNEAQLEKSRLLSDRFSAERPKGSFSTLEIQRTEQGDSAMYLCASSLSSGGNEKLFFGSGTQLSVL.

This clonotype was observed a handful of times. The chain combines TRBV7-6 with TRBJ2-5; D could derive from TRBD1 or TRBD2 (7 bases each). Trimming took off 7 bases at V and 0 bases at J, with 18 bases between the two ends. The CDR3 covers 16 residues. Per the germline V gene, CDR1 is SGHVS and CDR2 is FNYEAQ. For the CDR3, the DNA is TGTGCCAGCACCCTACAGGGGACTACATACCAAGAGACCCAGTACTTC. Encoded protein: CASTLQGTTYQETQYF.

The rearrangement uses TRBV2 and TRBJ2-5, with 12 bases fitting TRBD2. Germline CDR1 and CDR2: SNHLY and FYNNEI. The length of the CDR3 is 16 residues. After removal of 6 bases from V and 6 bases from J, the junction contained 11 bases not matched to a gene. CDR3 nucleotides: TGTGCCAGCAGCGGAAAGACTAGCGGGGGTAGAAAGACCCAGTACTTC. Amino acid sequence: CASSGKTSGGRKTQYF.

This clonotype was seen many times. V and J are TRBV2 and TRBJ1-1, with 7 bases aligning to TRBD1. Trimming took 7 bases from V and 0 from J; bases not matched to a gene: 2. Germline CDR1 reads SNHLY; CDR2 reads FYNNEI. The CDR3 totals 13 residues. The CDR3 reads CASTRGVNTEAFF. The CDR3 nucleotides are TGTGCCAGCACCAGGGGGGTGAACACTGAAGCTTTCTTT.

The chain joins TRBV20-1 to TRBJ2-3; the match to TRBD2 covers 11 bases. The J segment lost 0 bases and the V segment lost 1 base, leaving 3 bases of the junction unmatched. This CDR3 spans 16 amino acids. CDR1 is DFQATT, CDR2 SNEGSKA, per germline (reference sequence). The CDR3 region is CSARVSGGVSTDTQYF. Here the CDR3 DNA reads TGCAGTGCTAGAGTTAGCGGGGGGGTCAGCACAGATACGCAGTATTTT.

The CDR3 DNA reads as TGCGCCAGCGTAAAGCGGGGGGGCCAAGGGAGCACCGGGGAGCTGTTTTTT. Translating gives CASVKRGGQGSTGELFF. The rearrangement uses TRBV10-2 and TRBJ2-2; 10 bases are a match to TRBD2. The CDR3 is made up of 17 amino acids. With 8 bases clipped from V and 4 bases from J, the junction kept 13 bases outside the gene matches. CDR1 is WSHSY and CDR2 is SAAADI in the germline V gene.

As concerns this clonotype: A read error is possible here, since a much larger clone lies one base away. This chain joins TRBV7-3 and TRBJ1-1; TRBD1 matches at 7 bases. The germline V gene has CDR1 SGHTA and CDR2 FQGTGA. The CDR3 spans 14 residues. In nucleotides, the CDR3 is TGTGCCGGCAGCCCAAGACAGGGAAGCACTGAAGCTTTCTTT. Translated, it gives CAGSPRQGSTEAFF.

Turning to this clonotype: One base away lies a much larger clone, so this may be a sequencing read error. The chain's CDR3 is CASRKTGSYKQYF. CDR3 nucleotide sequence: TGTGCCAGCAGGAAGACAGGTTCGTACAAGCAGTACTTC. The gene calls are TRBV7-8 and TRBJ2-7; D might be TRBD1 (6 bases). Per germline, CDR1 SGHVS and CDR2 FQNEAQ. The V and J ends lost 6 bases and 8 bases respectively, with 17 bases between them. This CDR3 region has 13 residues.

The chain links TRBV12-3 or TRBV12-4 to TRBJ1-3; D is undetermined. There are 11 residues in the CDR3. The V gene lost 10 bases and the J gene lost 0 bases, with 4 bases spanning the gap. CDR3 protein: CATTSGNTIYF. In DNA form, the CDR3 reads TGTGCCACCACCTCTGGAAACACCATATATTTT.

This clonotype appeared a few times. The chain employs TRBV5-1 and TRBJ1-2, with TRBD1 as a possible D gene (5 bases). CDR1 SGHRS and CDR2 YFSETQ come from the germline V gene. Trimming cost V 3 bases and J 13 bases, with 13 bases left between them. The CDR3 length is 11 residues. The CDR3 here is CASSWGSRFTF. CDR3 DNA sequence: TGCGCCAGCAGCTGGGGGTCGCGGTTCACCTTC. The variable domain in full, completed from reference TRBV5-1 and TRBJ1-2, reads KAGVTQTPRYLIKTRGQQVTLSCSPISGHRSVSWYQQTPGQGLQFLFEYFSETQRNKGNFPGRFSGRQFSNSRSEMNVSTLELGDSALYLCASSWGSRFTFGSGTRLTVV.

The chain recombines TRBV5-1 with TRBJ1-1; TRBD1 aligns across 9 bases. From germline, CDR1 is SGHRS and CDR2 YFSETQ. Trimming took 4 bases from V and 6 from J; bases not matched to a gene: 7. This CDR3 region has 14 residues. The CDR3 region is CASSRGTGIPEAFF. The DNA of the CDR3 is TGCGCCAGCAGCAGAGGGACAGGGATCCCTGAAGCTTTCTTT.

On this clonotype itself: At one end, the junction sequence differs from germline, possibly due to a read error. The CDR3 here is CATSGTTGNTDAFF. For the CDR3, the DNA is TGTGCCACCAGTGGAACGACAGGGAACACTGACGCTTTCTTT. The chain employs TRBV24-1 and TRBJ1-1, with 7 bases matching TRBD1. The CDR3 is 14 amino acids. Per germline, CDR1 KGHDR and CDR2 SFDVKD.

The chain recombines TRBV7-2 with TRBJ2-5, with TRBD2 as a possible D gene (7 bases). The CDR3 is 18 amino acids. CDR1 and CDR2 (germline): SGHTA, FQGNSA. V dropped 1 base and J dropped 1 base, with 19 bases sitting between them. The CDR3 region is CASSLGGWGGGSQETQYF. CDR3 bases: TGTGCCAGCAGCTTAGGCGGATGGGGCGGGGGCTCCCAAGAGACCCAGTACTTC. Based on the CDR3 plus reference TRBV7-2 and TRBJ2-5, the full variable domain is GAGVSQSPSNKVTEKGKDVELRCDPISGHTALYWYRQSLGQGLEFLIYFQGNSAPDKSGLPSDRFSAERTGGSVSTLTIQRTQQEDSAVYLCASSLGGWGGGSQETQYFGPGTRLLVL.

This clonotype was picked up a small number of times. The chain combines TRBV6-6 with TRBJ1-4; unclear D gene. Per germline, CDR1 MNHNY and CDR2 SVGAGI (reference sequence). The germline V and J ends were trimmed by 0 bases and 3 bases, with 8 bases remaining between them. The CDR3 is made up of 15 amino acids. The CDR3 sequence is CASSYSSGSNEKLFF. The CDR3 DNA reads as TGTGCCAGCAGTTACTCGAGCGGGTCTAATGAAAAACTGTTTTTT.

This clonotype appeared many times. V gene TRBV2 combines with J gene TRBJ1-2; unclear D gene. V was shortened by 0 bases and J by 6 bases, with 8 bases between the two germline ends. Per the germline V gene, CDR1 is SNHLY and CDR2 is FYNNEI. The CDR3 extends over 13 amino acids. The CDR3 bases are TGTGCCAGCAGTGAAGCGGCTCCAGATGGCTACACCTTC. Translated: CASSEAAPDGYTF. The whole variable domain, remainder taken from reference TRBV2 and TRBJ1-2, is EPEVTQTPSHQVTQMGQEVILRCVPISNHLYFYWYRQILGQKVEFLVSFYNNEISEKSEIFDDQFSVERPDGSNFTLKIRSTKLEDSAMYFCASSEAAPDGYTFGSGTRLTVV.

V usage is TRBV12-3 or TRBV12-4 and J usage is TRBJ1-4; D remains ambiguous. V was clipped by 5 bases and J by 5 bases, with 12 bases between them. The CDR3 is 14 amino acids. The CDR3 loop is CASSPLGWNEKLFF. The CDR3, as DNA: TGTGCCAGCAGTCCCCTGGGCTGGAATGAAAAACTGTTTTTT.

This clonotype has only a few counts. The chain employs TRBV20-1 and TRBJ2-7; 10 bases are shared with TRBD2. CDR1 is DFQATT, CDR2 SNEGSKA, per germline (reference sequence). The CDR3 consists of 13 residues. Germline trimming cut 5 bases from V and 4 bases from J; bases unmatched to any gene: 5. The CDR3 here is CSAGGTSDYEQYF. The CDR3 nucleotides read TGCAGTGCTGGCGGGACTAGCGATTACGAGCAGTACTTC.

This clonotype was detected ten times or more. The CDR3 DNA reads as TGTGCCAGCAGTCTCGAGACCCAGTACTTC. As protein: CASSLETQYF. The chain uses TRBV7-9 and TRBJ2-5; no firm D call. CDR3 length equals 10 residues. The V gene's germline CDR1 is SEHNR and CDR2 FQNEAQ (reference sequence). Trimming removed 6 bases at V and 5 bases at J, with 4 bases between.

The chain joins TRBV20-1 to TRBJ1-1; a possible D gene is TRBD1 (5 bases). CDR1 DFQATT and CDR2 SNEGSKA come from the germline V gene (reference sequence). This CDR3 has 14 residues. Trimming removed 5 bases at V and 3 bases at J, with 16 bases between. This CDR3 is CSASSDGGDTEAFF. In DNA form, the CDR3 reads TGCAGTGCTTCTAGCGACGGAGGGGACACTGAAGCTTTCTTT.

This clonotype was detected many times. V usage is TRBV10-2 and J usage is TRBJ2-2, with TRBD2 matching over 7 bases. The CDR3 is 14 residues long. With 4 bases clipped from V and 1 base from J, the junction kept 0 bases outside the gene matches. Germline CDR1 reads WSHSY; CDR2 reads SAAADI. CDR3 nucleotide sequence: TGCGCCAGCAGTGGGACTAGGAACACCGGGGAGCTGTTTTTT. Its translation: CASSGTRNTGELFF.